The 30 T cell receptor beta chains below come from one sample, sequenced in a study of graft-versus-host responses after intestinal transplantation. Which antigens these TCRs recognize remains unknown. Sequenced by immunoSEQ multiplex PCR; TCRdb stores in-frame clones only, minus some. The sample holds about 150,000 clones, about nine tenths seen once. The sequencing used unstimulated CD4+ T cells sorted from spleen or lymph node cells, collected before intestinal transplant. These receptors were collected from a human donor who received an intestinal transplant.

This clone was observed once. The chain's CDR3 is CASSYEGGPSGELFF. The CDR3 DNA reads TGTGCCAGCAGTTACGAGGGAGGGCCGTCCGGGGAGCTGTTTTTT. This chain links TRBV6-5 with TRBJ2-2, with 7 bases aligning to TRBD2. The CDR3 is 15 amino acids. In germline, CDR1 is MNHEY, CDR2 SVGAGI. Trimming cost V 2 bases and J 6 bases; bases outside gene matches: 6.

The rearrangement uses TRBV5-5 and TRBJ1-5, with a weak D call TRBD1 (5 bases). The germline CDR1 and CDR2 sequences are SGHKS and YYEKEE (reference sequence). The CDR3 has 16 amino acids. V lost 4 bases, J lost 0 bases, and 14 bases lay in between. The CDR3 region is CASSPTGTHSNQPQHF. CDR3 sequence (DNA): TGTGCCAGCAGCCCCACCGGGACCCATAGCAATCAGCCCCAGCATTTT.

The table lists this clone with a count of one. This chain links TRBV9 with TRBJ1-2; no reliable D call. V was clipped by 4 bases and J by 2 bases, with 21 bases between them. This CDR3 spans 17 amino acids. Per the germline V gene, CDR1 is SGDLS and CDR2 is YYNGEE. CDR3 nucleotide sequence: TGTGCCAGCAGCCCACGCTCCAAGACGGACCTAAACTATGGCTACACCTTC. This translates into CASSPRSKTDLNYGYTF. Full variable domain (remainder filled in from reference TRBV9 and TRBJ1-2): DSGVTQTPKHLITATGQRVTLRCSPRSGDLSVYWYQQSLDQGLQFLIQYYNGEERAKGNILERFSAQQFPDLHSELNLSSLELGDSALYFCASSPRSKTDLNYGYTFGSGTRLTVV.

CDR3 in amino acids: CASSSLTSGAYNEQFF. The CDR3 nucleotides read TGTGCCAGCAGTTCGCTCACTAGCGGGGCGTACAATGAGCAGTTCTTC. The chain couples TRBV6-5 to TRBJ2-1; the match to TRBD2 covers 10 bases. The germline gives CDR1 MNHEY, CDR2 SVGAGI. The CDR3 has 16 residues. With 4 bases clipped from V and 4 bases from J, the junction kept 7 bases outside the gene matches.

V and J are TRBV4-3 and TRBJ2-1, with D tentatively TRBD1 (5 bases). This CDR3 region has 16 residues. Deletions cut 1 base from V and 7 bases from J, with 17 bases between. Per germline, CDR1 LGHNA and CDR2 YSLEER. The CDR3 DNA reads as TGCGCCAGCAGCCAAGCTGATGGGGCCTCCGGGAATGAGCAGTTCTTC. Amino acids: CASSQADGASGNEQFF.

The chain couples TRBV28 to TRBJ1-1; no firm D call. The CDR3 runs to 16 residues. V was trimmed by 3 bases and J by 4 bases, leaving 18 bases between them. Germline V gives CDR1 MDHEN, CDR2 SYDVKM. The CDR3 reads CASSLPTRGRITEAFF. The DNA for the CDR3 is TGTGCCAGCAGTTTGCCTACACGAGGGCGGATCACTGAAGCTTTCTTT.

This chain links TRBV18 with TRBJ2-7; 8 bases map to TRBD1. This CDR3 has 15 residues. J was trimmed by 5 bases and V by 6 bases; bases with no gene match: 12. Germline values: CDR1 KGHSH, CDR2 LQKENI. The CDR3 DNA reads as TGTGCCAGCTCGCCCCAGGGGGCCACCTATGACGAGCAGTACTTC. Protein product: CASSPQGATYDEQYF.

The rearrangement joins TRBV28 to TRBJ2-1, with 10 nucleotides matching TRBD2. The CDR3 runs 14 residues. Unmatched junction bases numbered 7, after V lost 6 bases and J lost 8 bases. Germline V gene lookup returns CDR1 MDHEN and CDR2 SYDVKM. The CDR3 coding sequence is TGTGCCAGCAGACCATTAGGACTAGCGGATGAGCAGTTCTTC. Amino acids: CASRPLGLADEQFF. Full variable domain (missing parts from reference TRBV28 and TRBJ2-1): DVKVTQSSRYLVKRTGEKVFLECVQDMDHENMFWYRQDPGLGLRLIYFSYDVKMKEKGDIPEGYSVSREKKERFSLILESASTNQTSMYLCASRPLGLADEQFFGPGTRLTVL.

This chain uses TRBV19 with TRBJ1-6; no clear D gene. Germline CDR1 LNHDA, CDR2 SQIVND (reference sequence). The CDR3 is 15 amino acids. The V end was cut by 2 bases, the J end by 0 bases, with 5 bases between. The CDR3 region has the DNA TGTGCCAGTAGTATACGGAGCTCCTATAATTCACCCCTCCACTTT. Its protein is CASSIRSSYNSPLHF.

The rearrangement uses TRBV4-3 and TRBJ2-1; D gene ambiguous. The CDR3 covers 14 residues. Per the germline V gene, CDR1 is LGHNA and CDR2 is YSLEER. The V end lost 2 bases, the J end lost 6 bases, and 11 bases lay between the germline ends. The CDR3 bases are TGCGCCAGCAGCCAATCGACCGAGACCAATGAGCAGTTCTTC. This encodes CASSQSTETNEQFF.

The rearrangement uses TRBV29-1 and TRBJ1-2; possibly TRBD1 for D (6 bases). This CDR3 contains 11 residues. With 6 bases removed from V and 4 bases from J, the gap between germline ends came to 9 bases. Germline V gives CDR1 SQVTM, CDR2 ANQGSEA. CDR3 nucleotide sequence: TGCAGCGTCCTGACAGGCTATGGCTACACCTTC. It specifies CSVLTGYGYTF. The full variable domain, its missing parts supplied by reference TRBV29-1 and TRBJ1-2, is SAVISQKPSRDICQRGTSLTIQCQVDSQVTMMFWYRQQPGQSLTLIATANQGSEATYESGFVIDKFPISRPNLTFSTLTVSNMSPEDSSIYLCSVLTGYGYTFGSGTRLTVV.

The chain carries TRBV10-3 and TRBJ1-4; D gene unclear. The CDR3 runs to 13 residues. Trimming pared 7 bases from V and 8 bases from J, leaving 14 bases between. CDR1 is ENHRY, CDR2 SYGVKD, per germline. This CDR3 reads CAITDGEGEKLFF. In DNA, the CDR3 is TGTGCCATCACGGACGGGGAGGGAGAAAAACTGTTTTTT.

The rearrangement links TRBV27 to TRBJ2-7; the match to TRBD2 covers 10 bases. This CDR3 has 16 amino acids. J gave up 0 bases and V 2 bases, and 4 bases lay outside the gene matches. Germline CDR1 MNHEY, CDR2 SMNVEV (reference sequence). CDR3 amino acids: CASSLLAGVPSYEQYF. CDR3 coding DNA: TGTGCCAGCAGTTTACTAGCGGGAGTACCCTCCTACGAGCAGTACTTC.

The chain couples TRBV15 to TRBJ2-7; 14 nucleotides match TRBD2. The CDR3 is 15 residues long. The germline V gene has CDR1 LNHNV and CDR2 YYDKDF (reference sequence). The trim removed 3 bases at V and 3 bases at J, leaving 1 base unmatched. The DNA for the CDR3 is TGTGCCACCAGCAGTGGGACTAGCGGGAGCTACGAGCAGTACTTC. It encodes CATSSGTSGSYEQYF.

This clone was recorded once. The chain recombines TRBV7-2 with TRBJ1-5; TRBD1 might be the D (6 bases). CDR1 and CDR2 from the germline V gene are SGHTA and FQGNSA. V lost 8 bases and J lost 2, with 13 bases in between. This CDR3 has 14 residues. CDR3 coding DNA: TGTGCCAGCTGTTGGGGGCCGGGCAATCAGCCCCAGCATTTT. Residues: CASCWGPGNQPQHF.

This rearrangement joins TRBV28 to TRBJ2-1, with no clear D. The length of the CDR3 is 15 residues. With 3 bases removed from V and 5 bases from J, the gap between germline ends came to 14 bases. Germline CDR1 is MDHEN and CDR2 is SYDVKM. The CDR3 loop is CASSLLGVRNNEQFF. DNA of the CDR3: TGTGCCAGCAGTTTGCTAGGCGTACGGAACAATGAGCAGTTCTTC.

The chain couples TRBV6-6 to TRBJ2-5; 8 bases fit TRBD1. The germline CDR1 and CDR2 sequences are MNHNY and SVGAGI (reference sequence). The CDR3 is 14 residues long. J lost 3 bases, V lost 2 bases, and 2 bases had no gene match. The CDR3 reads CASSYRDRKETQYF. In DNA form, the CDR3 reads TGTGCCAGCAGTTACCGGGACAGGAAAGAGACCCAGTACTTC.

V usage is TRBV6-6 and J usage is TRBJ2-5; 9 bases agree with TRBD2. This CDR3 has 15 residues. V lost 5 bases, J lost 2 bases, and 6 bases stayed unmatched. CDR1 and CDR2 from the germline V gene are MNHNY and SVGAGI (reference sequence). CDR3 in DNA: TGTGCCAGCAGTATTAGCGGGAGCGGGCAAGAGACCCAGTACTTC. Translating gives CASSISGSGQETQYF.

The J gene is TRBJ2-5, the V gene TRBV6-5; D is possibly TRBD2 (6 bases). The end of the DNA fits TRBJ2-7 better, so the J call may be wrong. This CDR3 contains 14 residues. Germline CDR1 MNHEY, CDR2 SVGAGI. The CDR3 region has the DNA TGTGCCAGCAGTTACGGGAGGACTACATACGAGCAGTACTTC. This codes for CASSYGRTTYEQYF.

This clone came up once. The chain carries TRBV10-3 and TRBJ2-1; D not resolved. The CDR3 is 13 residues long. Trimming removed 8 bases at V and 3 bases at J, with 11 bases between. CDR1 ENHRY and CDR2 SYGVKD come from the germline V gene. The CDR3 DNA reads TGTGCCATCGGGCGGAGCGACTACAATGAGCAGTTCTTC. Encoded protein: CAIGRSDYNEQFF.

V gene TRBV6-5 combines with J gene TRBJ1-2; 9 positions match TRBD1. V dropped 5 bases and J dropped 6; count of bases not matched to a gene: 7. Looked up from germline, CDR1 is MNHEY and CDR2 is SVGAGI. There are 14 residues in the CDR3. The CDR3 loop is CASSEYGTGNGYTF. For the CDR3, the DNA is TGTGCCAGCAGTGAATACGGGACAGGGAATGGCTACACCTTC.

The CDR3 loop is CASSSLMVFDQETQYF. The CDR3, as DNA: TGTGCCAGCAGTTCCCTCATGGTGTTTGACCAAGAGACCCAGTACTTC. The chain carries TRBV28 and TRBJ2-5; D gene uncertain. The CDR3 spans 16 residues. V was clipped by 4 bases and J by 0 bases, with 15 bases between them. CDR1 is MDHEN and CDR2 is SYDVKM in the germline V gene.

This chain's CDR3 is CASRPTGTGELFF. The CDR3 DNA follows: TGTGCCAGCAGACCCACAGGGACCGGGGAGCTGTTTTTT. The chain couples TRBV7-3 to TRBJ2-2; D possibly corresponds to TRBD1 (6 bases). From germline, CDR1 is SGHTA and CDR2 FQGTGA. The CDR3 sequence is 13 residues long. Trimming pared 6 bases from V and 5 bases from J, leaving 10 bases between.

The rearrangement links TRBV30 to TRBJ2-7; TRBD2 might be the D (6 bases). Germline CDR1 reads GTSNPN; CDR2 reads SVGIG (reference sequence). The length of the CDR3 is 15 residues. V was cut by 2 bases and J by 0 bases, with 14 bases left in between. CDR3 nucleotide sequence: TGTGCCTGGAGTTCGACCCAGCGGGCCTCCTACGAGCAGTACTTC. It yields the protein CAWSSTQRASYEQYF.

This sequence joins TRBV5-1 and TRBJ1-4; 8 positions match TRBD1. CDR1 SGHRS and CDR2 YFSETQ come from the germline V gene. J was trimmed by 2 bases and V by 5 bases; bases with no gene match: 8. The CDR3 covers 16 residues. The CDR3 sequence is CASSSDRAGTNEKLFF. DNA of the CDR3: TGCGCCAGCAGTTCGGACAGGGCGGGGACTAATGAAAAACTGTTTTTT.

Remarks on this clone: One end of the junction varies from germline; a read error may be responsible. The chain is built from TRBV15 and TRBJ1-3, with unresolved D. Germline V lookup: CDR1 LNHNV, CDR2 YYDKDF (reference sequence). This CDR3 region has 15 residues. The CDR3 DNA is TGTGCCACCAGCAGACCTCAGGATTCTGTAAACACCATATATTTT. Translated: CATSRPQDSVNTIYF.

The chain uses TRBV10-3 and TRBJ2-1; 8 bases map to TRBD1. V dropped 10 bases and J dropped 4; count of bases not matched to a gene: 12. The germline CDR1 and CDR2 sequences are ENHRY and SYGVKD. The CDR3 consists of 15 residues. The CDR3 sequence is CATKYRGSGYNEQFF. The CDR3 bases are TGTGCCACCAAATACAGGGGGTCGGGGTACAATGAGCAGTTCTTC.

CDR3 amino acids: CASSLRLAGETGELFF. CDR3 DNA: TGTGCCAGCAGCTTAAGGCTAGCGGGAGAGACCGGGGAGCTGTTTTTT. J is TRBJ2-2 and V is TRBV11-3; 10 nucleotides align to TRBD2. V lost 2 bases and J lost 5; bases outside the gene matches: 5. CDR1 and CDR2 from the germline V gene are SGHNT and YENEEA. The CDR3 is 16 residues long.

This chain links TRBV6-5 with TRBJ1-2; 7 bases agree with TRBD1. Germline V gene sequence: CDR1 MNHEY, CDR2 SVGAGI. The CDR3 has 15 amino acids. Losses at the gene ends were 1 base for V and 10 bases for J; bases not matched to a gene: 12. The CDR3 protein is CASSYWSQTGVVYTF. CDR3 bases: TGTGCCAGCAGTTACTGGTCCCAAACAGGGGTGGTCTACACCTTC.

The chain carries TRBV7-8 and TRBJ2-1; tentatively, D is TRBD2 (6 bases). Germline lookup yields CDR1 SGHVS and CDR2 FQNEAQ. The CDR3 has 16 residues. Trimming cost V 1 base and J 7 bases, with 17 bases left between them. The CDR3 is CASSLELIAASNEQFF. CDR3 coding DNA: TGTGCCAGCAGCTTAGAACTTATAGCGGCCTCAAATGAGCAGTTCTTC.